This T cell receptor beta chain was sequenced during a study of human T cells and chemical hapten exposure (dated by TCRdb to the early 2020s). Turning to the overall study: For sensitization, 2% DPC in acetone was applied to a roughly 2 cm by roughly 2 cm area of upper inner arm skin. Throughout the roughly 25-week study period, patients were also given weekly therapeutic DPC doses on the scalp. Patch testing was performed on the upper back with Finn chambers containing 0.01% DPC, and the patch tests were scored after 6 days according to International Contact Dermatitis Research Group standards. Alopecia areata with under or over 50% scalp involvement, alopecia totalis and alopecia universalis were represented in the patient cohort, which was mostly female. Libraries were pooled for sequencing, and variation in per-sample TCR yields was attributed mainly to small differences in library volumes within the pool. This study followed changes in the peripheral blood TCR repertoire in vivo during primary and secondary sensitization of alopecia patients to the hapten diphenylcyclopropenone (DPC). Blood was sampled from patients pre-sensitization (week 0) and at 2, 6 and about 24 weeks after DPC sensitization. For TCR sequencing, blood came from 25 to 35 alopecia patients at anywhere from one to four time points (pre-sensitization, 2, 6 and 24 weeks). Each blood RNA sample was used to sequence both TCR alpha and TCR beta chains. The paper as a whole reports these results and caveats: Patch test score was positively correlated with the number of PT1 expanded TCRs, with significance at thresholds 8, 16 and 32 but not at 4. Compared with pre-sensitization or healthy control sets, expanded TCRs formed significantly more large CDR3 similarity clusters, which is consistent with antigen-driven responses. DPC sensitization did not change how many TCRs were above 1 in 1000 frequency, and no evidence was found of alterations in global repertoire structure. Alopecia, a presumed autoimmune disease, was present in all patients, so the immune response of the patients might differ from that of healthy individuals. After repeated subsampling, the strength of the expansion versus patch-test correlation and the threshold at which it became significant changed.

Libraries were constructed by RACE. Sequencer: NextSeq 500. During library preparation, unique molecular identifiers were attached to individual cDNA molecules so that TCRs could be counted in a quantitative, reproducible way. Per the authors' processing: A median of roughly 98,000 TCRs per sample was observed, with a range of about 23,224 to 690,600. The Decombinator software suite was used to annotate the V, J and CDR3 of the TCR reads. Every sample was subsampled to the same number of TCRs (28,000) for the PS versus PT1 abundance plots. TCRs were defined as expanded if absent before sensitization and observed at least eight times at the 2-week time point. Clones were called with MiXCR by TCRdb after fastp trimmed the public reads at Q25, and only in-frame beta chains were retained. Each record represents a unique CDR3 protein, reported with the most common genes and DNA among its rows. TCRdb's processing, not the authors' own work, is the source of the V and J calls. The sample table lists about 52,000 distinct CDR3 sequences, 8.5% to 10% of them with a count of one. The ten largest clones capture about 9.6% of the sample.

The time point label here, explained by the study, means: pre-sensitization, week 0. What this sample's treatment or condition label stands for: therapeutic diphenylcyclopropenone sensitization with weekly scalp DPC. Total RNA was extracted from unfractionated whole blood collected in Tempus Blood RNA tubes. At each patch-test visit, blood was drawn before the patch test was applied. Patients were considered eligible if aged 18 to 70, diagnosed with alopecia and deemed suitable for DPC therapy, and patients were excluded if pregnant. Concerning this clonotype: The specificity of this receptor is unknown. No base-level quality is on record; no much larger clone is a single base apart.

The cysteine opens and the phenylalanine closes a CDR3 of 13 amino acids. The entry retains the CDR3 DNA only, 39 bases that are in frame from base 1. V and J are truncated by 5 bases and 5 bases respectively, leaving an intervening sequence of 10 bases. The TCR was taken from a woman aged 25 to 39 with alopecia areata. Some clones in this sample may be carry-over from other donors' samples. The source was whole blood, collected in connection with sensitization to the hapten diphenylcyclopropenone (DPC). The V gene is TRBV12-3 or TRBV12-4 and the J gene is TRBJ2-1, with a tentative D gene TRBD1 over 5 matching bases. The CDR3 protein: CASSPGHDNEQFF. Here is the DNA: TGTGCCAGCAGTCCCGGACACGACAATGAGCAGTTCTTC.